This T cell receptor beta chain appears in the sequencing data of a study of radiation and T cells in renal cell carcinoma. Looking at the study overall: Nephrectomy followed 15 Gy stereotactic body radiation by 4 weeks. General study findings and limits: From baseline, blood top tumor clonotypes peaked at 2 weeks post-radiation.

The time point: baseline pretreatment blood. The treatment denotes: 15 Gy SBRT to primary tumor, nephrectomy 4 weeks later. Notes on this clone: Its antigen is unknown.

The data were produced by immunoSEQ multiplex PCR, yet TCRdb's version contains in-frame clones alone and is incomplete. This table holds about 91,000 clones, 82% found once. The junction had 13 bases not matched to a gene; V was cut back by 5 bases and J by 5 bases. In germline, CDR1 is SEHNR, CDR2 FQNEAQ (reference sequence). This CDR3 is built from 16 residues. This sequence originates from a man aged 60 to 69 with renal cell carcinoma. The specimen was blood, collected from a patient whose treatment included radiotherapy and nephrectomy. The chain carries TRBV7-9 and TRBJ2-7; 9 bases line up with TRBD1. The CDR3 coding sequence is TGTGCCAGCAGCCGAACCATCGGGACAGGGACCCACGAGCAGTACTTC. It codes for CASSRTIGTGTHEQYF.